This T cell receptor (beta chain) was recovered during a study of blood T cell repertoires in COVID-19 (TCRdb year 2020). About the full investigation: Collaborator samples came from the United States, Italy and Spain and covered acute and convalescent phases of COVID-19. The material from the prospective study consisted of cDNA or gDNA derived from T cells, B-cell-depleted T cells, or PBMCs. The samples were drawn from two sources: the first 160 participants of the ongoing ImmuneRACE study, and 950 to 1,500 subjects contributed by 6 global collaborators. A de-identified subject ID, COVID-19 status, age in years and sex were almost always included in the sample metadata. Where available, HLA class I and class II types were taken from metadata supplied by the sample provider and were not determined by assay-based typing. The repertoires were made available in a free public database intended to serve as a resource for research on the immune response to SARS-CoV-2. Deeply sampled blood TCRbeta repertoires from subjects exposed to, actively infected with, or recovered from COVID-19 were included in the dataset. General study outcomes and caveats: The quantity of clinical and demographic metadata differed by source and by participant and was supplied without curation.

In the case of this clone: What this receptor recognizes is not known. It has no much larger one-base neighbor in the sample; base qualities were not kept.

Collaborating institutions collected whole blood in K2EDTA tubes following their own protocols. For TCRbeta analysis, collaborators shipped samples as frozen whole blood, isolated PBMCs, or DNA extracted from either of those sample types. TCRbeta CDR3 regions were amplified from genomic DNA using the immunoSEQ Assay, a bias-controlled multiplex PCR. Turning to the authors' computational methods: The number of nucleated cells in each sample was estimated from the amplification of reference gene primers within the assay. Sequence reads were collapsed and filtered to measure the absolute abundance of every unique TCRbeta CDR3 rearrangement. For each sample, productive Simpson clonality was calculated as the square root of Simpson's diversity index over productive rearrangements. TCRdb stores this immuneACCESS table with in-frame sequences only. Part of the clones is absent; in the studies checked, under half of the shortfall reflects unresolved V genes, and no reason is known for the rest. The V and J calls and clone size are taken from that table; D and trimming were inferred from the DNA. The sample yields 200,000 to 250,000 clones; almost 90% were counted once. The ten largest make up 1.5% of the sample.

This receptor was identified in a young man with active or convalescent COVID-19. Sample: peripheral blood.

The CDR3: CASSPLGQGSALDTEAFF. The DNA sequence is TGTGCCAGCTCACCGCTTGGGCAGGGGAGTGCACTGGACACTGAAGCTTTCTTT. The chain is encoded by TRBV18 joined to TRBJ1-1; the best D guess is TRBD1, with 6 bases matching. The CDR3 sequence holds 18 residues, the cysteine and phenylalanine included. Only the CDR3 part of the read is kept: 54 bases, read in frame from the first base. At the junction V is shortened by 3 bases and J by 3 bases, with 23 bases in between. CDR1 and CDR2 are drawn from the germline V gene: KGHSH, LQKENI.